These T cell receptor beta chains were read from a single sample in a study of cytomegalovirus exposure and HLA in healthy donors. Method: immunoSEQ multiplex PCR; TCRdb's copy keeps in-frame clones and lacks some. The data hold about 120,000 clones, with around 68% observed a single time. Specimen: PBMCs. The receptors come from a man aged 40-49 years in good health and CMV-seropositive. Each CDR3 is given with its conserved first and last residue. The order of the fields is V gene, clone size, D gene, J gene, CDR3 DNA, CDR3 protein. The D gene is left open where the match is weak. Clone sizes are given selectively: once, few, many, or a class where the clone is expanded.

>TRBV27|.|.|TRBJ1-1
TGTGCCAGCAGTTTAGTAAATTCCCCTGAAGCTTTCTTT
CASSLVNSPEAFF
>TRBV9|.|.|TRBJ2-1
TGTGCCAGCAGCGTAAAGGAGGCGTCTGAGCAGTTCTTC
CASSVKEASEQFF
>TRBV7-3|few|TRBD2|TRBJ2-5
TGTGCCAGCAGCTCAGGAGGGACTAGCGCCCAAGAGACCCAGTACTTC
CASSSGGTSAQETQYF
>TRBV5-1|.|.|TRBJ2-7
TGCGCCAGCAGCTTAACAGGATCCTACGCGGAGCAGTACTTC
CASSLTGSYAEQYF
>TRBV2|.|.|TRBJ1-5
TGTGCCAGCAGTATGAGCGGAGGTGGGGTTCAGCCCCAGCATTTT
CASSMSGGGVQPQHF
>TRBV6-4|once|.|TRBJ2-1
TGTGCCAGCAGTGACCCTACGGGTGGATCATCTGAGCAGTTCTTC
CASSDPTGGSSEQFF
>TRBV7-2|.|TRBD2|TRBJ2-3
TGTGCCAGCAGCTTCGGGGCGGGAGGGCGCACAGATACGCAGTATTTT
CASSFGAGGRTDTQYF
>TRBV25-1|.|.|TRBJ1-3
TGTGCCAGCAGTGGAGCAAATGGAAACACCATATATTTT
CASSGANGNTIYF
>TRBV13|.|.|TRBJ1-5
TGTGCCAGCAGCCTGGGGGGGGGCCAACAGCCCCAGCATTTT
CASSLGGGQQPQHF
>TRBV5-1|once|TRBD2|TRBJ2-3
TGCGCCAGCAGCAGACTAGCGGGAGCTACAGATACGCAGTATTTT
CASSRLAGATDTQYF
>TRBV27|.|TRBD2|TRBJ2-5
TGTGCCAGCAGTTTACCCGGACTAGCGGGAGCCCGACCAGAGACCCAGTACTTC
CASSLPGLAGARPETQYF
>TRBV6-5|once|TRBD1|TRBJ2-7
TGTGCCAGCAGTTACTACGACAGGGGCGAGCAGTACTTC
CASSYYDRGEQYF
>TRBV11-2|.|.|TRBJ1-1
TGTGCCAGCAGCTTAGCGGGTTTTGAAGCTTTCTTT
CASSLAGFEAFF
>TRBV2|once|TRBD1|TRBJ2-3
TGTGCCAGCAGGACAGGGGGGACAGATACGCAGTATTTT
CASRTGGTDTQYF
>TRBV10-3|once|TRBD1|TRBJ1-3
TGTGCCATCAAATCCGAGCCTGGCAGGGGGCGAGACACCATATATTTT
CAIKSEPGRGRDTIYF
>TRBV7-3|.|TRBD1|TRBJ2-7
TGTGCCAGCAGCAAGACAGGGAGAACGGAGCAGTACTTC
CASSKTGRTEQYF
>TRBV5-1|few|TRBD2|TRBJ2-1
TGCGCCAGCAGCTTGTCGCGGGGGACGAACAATGAGCAGTTCTTC
CASSLSRGTNNEQFF
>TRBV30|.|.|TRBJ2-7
TGTGCCTGGAGTGTACTGGGGGGGGCGGATGAGCAGTACTTC
CAWSVLGGADEQYF
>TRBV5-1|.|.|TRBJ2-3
TGCGCCAGCAGCTTGACTGGGGCCAGAGGCACAGATACGCAGTATTTT
CASSLTGARGTDTQYF
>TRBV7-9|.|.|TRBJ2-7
TGTGCCAGCAGCTTATTAACAGACTCCTACGAGCAGTACTTC
CASSLLTDSYEQYF
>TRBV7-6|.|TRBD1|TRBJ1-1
TGTGCCAGCAGCTCGGGACAGAGGAACACTGAAGCTTTCTTT
CASSSGQRNTEAFF
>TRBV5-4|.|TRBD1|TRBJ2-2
TGTGCCAGCAGCAGGGGACAGGGGGACACCGGGGAGCTGTTTTTT
CASSRGQGDTGELFF
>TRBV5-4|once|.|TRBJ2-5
TGTGCCAGCAGCTTGGGAGCCGCCAAGGAGACCCAGTACTTC
CASSLGAAKETQYF
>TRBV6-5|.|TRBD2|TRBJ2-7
TGTGCCGCGGGGGAGTGGGCCTACGAGCAGTACTTC
CAAGEWAYEQYF
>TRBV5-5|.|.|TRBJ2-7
TGTGCCAGCAGCTTGGTTCAGTCAGGCGAGCAGTACTTC
CASSLVQSGEQYF
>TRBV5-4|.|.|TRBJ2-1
TGTGCCAGCAGCTCGCCCGGGGGTCACAATGAGCAGTTCTTC
CASSSPGGHNEQFF
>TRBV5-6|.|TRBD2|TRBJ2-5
TGTGCCAGCAGCAAGTGGGGGGGAGAAGAGACCCAGTACTTC
CASSKWGGEETQYF
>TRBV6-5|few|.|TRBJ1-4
TGTGCCAGCAGTTACTCTGGGGGACTACTGTTTTTT
CASSYSGGLLFF
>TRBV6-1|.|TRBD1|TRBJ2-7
TGTGCCAGCAGTGAAGTAAGGACAGGGCGTCTAAGCTCCTACGAGCAGTACTTC
CASSEVRTGRLSSYEQYF
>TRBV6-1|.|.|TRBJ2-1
TGTGCCAGCAGGGGCGGGGCAGGGGGAGGCCATGAGCAGTTCTTC
CASRGGAGGGHEQFF
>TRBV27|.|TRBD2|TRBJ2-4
TGTGCCAGCAGTTCGGGACTAGCGGGAGGGATTGACATTCAGTACTTC
CASSSGLAGGIDIQYF
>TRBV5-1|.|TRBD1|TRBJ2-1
TGCGCCAGTGGTGGGACAGGGGTAGGAAATGAGCAGTTCTTC
CASGGTGVGNEQFF
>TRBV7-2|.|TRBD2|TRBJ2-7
TGTGCCAGCAGGCCGGCGGGACTAGCCTACGAGCAGTACTTC
CASRPAGLAYEQYF
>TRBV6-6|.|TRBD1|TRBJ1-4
TGTGCCAGCAGTCCAGGGGGACGGGCTGAAAAACTGTTTTTT
CASSPGGRAEKLFF
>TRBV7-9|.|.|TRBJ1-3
TGTGCCAGCAGCTTAACAGGGTCTGGAAACACCATATATTTT
CASSLTGSGNTIYF
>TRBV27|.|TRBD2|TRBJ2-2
TGTGCCAGCAGGGGGACAGGACTAGCGGGGGGACTTACCAACACCGGGGAGCTGTTTTTT
CASRGTGLAGGLTNTGELFF
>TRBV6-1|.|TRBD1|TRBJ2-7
TGTGCCAGCAGTGGGACAGGTTACGAGCAGTACTTC
CASSGTGYEQYF
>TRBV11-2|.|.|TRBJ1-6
TGTGCCAGCAGCTTTGACGACAGATATAATTCACCCCTCCACTTT
CASSFDDRYNSPLHF
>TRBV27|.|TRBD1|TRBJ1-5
TGTGCCAGCAGTTTAGGAAGGGGGCTGAGTCAGCCCCAGCATTTT
CASSLGRGLSQPQHF
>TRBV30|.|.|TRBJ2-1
TGTGCCTGGAGATGGAGGTTAGCCTACAATGAGCAGTTCTTC
CAWRWRLAYNEQFF
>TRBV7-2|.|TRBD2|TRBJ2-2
TGTGCCAGCAGCTCCGGGACTAGCGGGATTAACACCGGGGAGCTGTTTTTT
CASSSGTSGINTGELFF
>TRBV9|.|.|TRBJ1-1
TGTGCCAGCAGCGATGCCCCACTTGAAGCTTTCTTT
CASSDAPLEAFF
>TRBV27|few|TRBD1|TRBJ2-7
TGTGCCAGCTCTACCCGTAGACAGGGCAACTACGAGCAGTACTTC
CASSTRRQGNYEQYF
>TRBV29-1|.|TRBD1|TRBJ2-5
TGCAGCGTTGGGGGGACAGGCGATCAAGAGACCCAGTACTTC
CSVGGTGDQETQYF
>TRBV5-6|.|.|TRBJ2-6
TGTGCCACCATACCGCGGGTCTTAGCTGGGGCCAACGTCCTGACTTTC
CATIPRVLAGANVLTF
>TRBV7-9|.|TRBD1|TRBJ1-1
TGTTCCAGCAGCCAGCCACAGGGGGCTGACACTGAAGCTTTCTTT
CSSSQPQGADTEAFF
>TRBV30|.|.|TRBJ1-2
TGTGCCTGGAGTGTAATCCAGGCGGGGCCCTATGGCTACACCTTC
CAWSVIQAGPYGYTF
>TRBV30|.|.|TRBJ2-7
TGTGCCTGGAGTGTAATGGCAGAGACATCACGACAGCAGTACTTC
CAWSVMAETSRQQYF
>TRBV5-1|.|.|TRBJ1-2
TGCGCCAGCAGCTCCGACGGAATCCCTGGTATGGAGGGCTACACCTTC
CASSSDGIPGMEGYTF